What follows are 24 T cell receptor beta chains derived from one specimen sequenced in a study of glioma-infiltrating T cells after dendritic cell vaccination. Sequencing used immunoSEQ multiplex PCR; TCRdb keeps in-frame clones, though not all of them. The sample includes roughly 100,000 clones, about 85% seen only once; the top ten take 2.5% to 3%. Source: blood, taken before dendritic cell vaccination. The source is a human donor with glioblastoma.

The gene calls are TRBV2 and TRBJ2-1; TRBD2 matches at 11 bases. The CDR3 has 16 residues. J was trimmed by 2 bases and V by 0 bases; bases with no gene match: 0. Germline V lookup: CDR1 SNHLY, CDR2 FYNNEI. The CDR3 DNA reads as TGTGCCAGCAGTGAAGCTAGCGGGGGGGCCTACAATGAGCAGTTCTTC. Protein: CASSEASGGAYNEQFF.

The DNA for the CDR3 is TGTGCCAGCAGCTTGGTCCTCCGGGGTGGCTACACCTTC. Its protein is CASSLVLRGGYTF. The chain has TRBV5-8 and TRBJ1-2; D gene unclear. Germline CDR1 is SGHTS and CDR2 is YDEGEE. V lost 0 bases to trimming and J lost 7 bases, with 10 bases between them. The CDR3 totals 13 residues.

The chain is built from TRBV5-4 and TRBJ2-7, with 9 bases that match TRBD1. The germline V gene has CDR1 SGHNT and CDR2 YYREEE (reference sequence). CDR3 length: 14 amino acids. The junction had 2 bases not matched to a gene; V was cut back by 0 bases and J by 4 bases. CDR3 residues: CASSLGQGVYEQYF. Here the CDR3 DNA reads TGTGCCAGCAGCTTGGGACAGGGGGTTTACGAGCAGTACTTC. The variable domain in full, completed from reference TRBV5-4 and TRBJ2-7, reads ETGVTQSPTHLIKTRGQQVTLRCSSQSGHNTVSWYQQALGQGPQFIFQYYREEENGRGNFPPRFSGLQFPNYSSELNVNALELDDSALYLCASSLGQGVYEQYFGPGTRLTVT.

The V and J genes are TRBV4-1 and TRBJ1-1; D unclear. The V gene's germline CDR1 is MGHRA and CDR2 YSYEKL. Trimming shortened V by 4 bases and J by 1 base, and 13 bases separated the two germline ends. The CDR3 contains 15 residues. The CDR3 spells CASSRLPRRNTEAFF. CDR3 DNA: TGCGCCAGCAGCCGCTTACCCCGTAGGAACACTGAAGCTTTCTTT.

This clone was seen a few times. The chain recombines TRBV19 with TRBJ1-4; D perhaps matches TRBD1 (6 bases). This CDR3 has 13 residues. Germline CDR1 reads LNHDA; CDR2 reads SQIVND (reference sequence). Trimming removed 5 bases at V and 8 bases at J, with 12 bases between. Here the CDR3 reads CASSQTTGEKLFF. CDR3 DNA: TGTGCCAGTAGTCAAACGACAGGCGAAAAACTGTTTTTT. The complete variable domain, with remaining parts taken from reference TRBV19 and TRBJ1-4, reads DGGITQSPKYLFRKEGQNVTLSCEQNLNHDAMYWYRQDPGQGLRLIYYSQIVNDFQKGDIAEGYSVSREKKESFPLTVTSAQKNPTAFYLCASSQTTGEKLFFGSGTQLSVL.

This clone turned up a few times. The chain couples TRBV5-6 to TRBJ2-1, with 8 nucleotides matching TRBD2. This CDR3 comprises 13 residues. V shed 1 base, J shed 10 bases, and the junction held 4 bases outside the gene matches. The germline V gene encodes CDR1 SGHDT and CDR2 YYEEEE. The CDR3 sequence: CASSLRAGVEQFF. The CDR3 nucleotides are TGTGCCAGCAGCTTGCGAGCGGGAGTCGAGCAGTTCTTC.

The CDR3 region has the DNA TGTGCCAGCGGCGTCTCCGGGACAACCACCTACGAGCAGTACTTC. Translated, it gives CASGVSGTTTYEQYF. V is TRBV6-5 and J is TRBJ2-7, with a tentative D call TRBD1 (6 bases). V lost 8 bases, J lost 2 bases, and 19 bases lay in between. Germline loops: CDR1 MNHEY, CDR2 SVGAGI. This CDR3 is built from 15 residues.

The chain couples TRBV7-2 to TRBJ1-2, with D possibly being TRBD1 (5 bases). Per the germline V gene, CDR1 is SGHTA and CDR2 is FQGNSA. V lost 4 bases and J 5 bases, leaving 14 bases between the germline ends. This CDR3 comprises 14 residues. CDR3 bases: TGTGCCAGCAGCTGGGGGGTTGAAGGGTATGGCTACACCTTC. Encoded protein: CASSWGVEGYGYTF.

The CDR3 reads CASSSGEELGGDTQYF. As DNA, the CDR3 is TGTGCCAGCAGTTCTGGGGAGGAACTAGGTGGGGATACGCAGTATTTT. V usage is TRBV4-2 and J usage is TRBJ2-3; a possible D gene is TRBD2 (6 bases). Germline V gene sequence: CDR1 LGHNA, CDR2 YNFKEQ. Trimming pared 6 bases from V and 6 bases from J, leaving 22 bases between. The CDR3 is 16 amino acids.

V and J are TRBV18 and TRBJ2-3, with 9 bases fitting TRBD2. Germline V gene data show CDR1 as KGHSH and CDR2 as LQKENI. Unmatched junction bases numbered 5, after V lost 3 bases and J lost 4 bases. The CDR3 length is 15 residues. The CDR3 is CASSPSGLASDTQYF. The CDR3, as DNA: TGTGCCAGCTCACCGTCGGGACTAGCATCAGATACGCAGTATTTT.

V usage is TRBV7-2 and J usage is TRBJ1-1; 11 bases agree with TRBD1. From germline, CDR1 is SGHTA and CDR2 FQGNSA. The ends lost 2 bases at V and 10 bases at J; junction bases unmatched: 9. The CDR3 is 15 amino acids. The CDR3 DNA reads TGTGCCAGCAGCTTAAGCTGGGGGGACAGGGGGGCAGCTTTCTTT. Its protein product is CASSLSWGDRGAAFF.

This chain links TRBV5-6 with TRBJ2-7; unclear D gene. The germline V gene encodes CDR1 SGHDT and CDR2 YYEEEE. The CDR3 consists of 14 residues. V dropped 1 base and J dropped 6 bases, with 14 bases sitting between them. In DNA, the CDR3 is TGTGCCAGCAGCTTGTTAGAGTCACTTTGCGAGCAGTACTTC. Its translation is CASSLLESLCEQYF.

The J gene is TRBJ1-4, the V gene TRBV5-1; 11 bases agree with TRBD1. This CDR3 is built from 17 residues. The V segment lost 4 bases and the J segment 8 bases; nucleotides outside the gene matches: 13. Germline CDR1 SGHRS, CDR2 YFSETQ. The CDR3 spells CASSEDRGRAVKEKLFF. CDR3 nucleotides: TGCGCCAGCAGCGAGGACAGGGGGCGCGCAGTGAAGGAAAAACTGTTTTTT.

This clone is a singleton in its sample. The chain recombines TRBV4-1 with TRBJ1-2; TRBD1 might be the D (6 bases). Germline lookup yields CDR1 MGHRA and CDR2 YSYEKL. V was trimmed by 0 bases and J by 6 bases, leaving 14 bases between them. The CDR3 covers 15 residues. In DNA form, the CDR3 reads TGCGCCAGCAGCCAAGAACGGCAGGGGTACGATGGCTACACCTTC. Translated: CASSQERQGYDGYTF.

The chain joins TRBV19 to TRBJ1-2; D not resolved. V lost 5 bases to trimming and J lost 0 bases, with 13 bases between them. This CDR3 is 15 amino acids long. Germline CDR1 reads LNHDA; CDR2 reads SQIVND (reference sequence). In DNA form, the CDR3 reads TGTGCCAGTAGTTCCATAACAGCTTCTAACTATGGCTACACCTTC. Encoded protein: CASSSITASNYGYTF.

J is TRBJ1-1 and V is TRBV30; D not certain. The CDR3 contains 15 residues. Trimming removed 0 bases from V and 8 bases from J, with 19 bases in between. Per the germline V gene, CDR1 is GTSNPN and CDR2 is SVGIG (reference sequence). The CDR3 loop reads CAWSVPGARKGEAFF. CDR3 nucleotide sequence: TGTGCCTGGAGTGTTCCGGGAGCTAGGAAGGGCGAAGCTTTCTTT.

J is TRBJ1-1 and V is TRBV4-2; D is perhaps TRBD1 (6 bases). The V and J ends lost 2 bases and 1 base respectively, with 14 bases between them. Germline V CDR1 and CDR2: LGHNA, YNFKEQ. The CDR3 is made up of 16 amino acids. The CDR3 reads CASSQKTIQGNTEAFF. CDR3 sequence (DNA): TGTGCCAGCAGCCAAAAAACCATACAGGGGAACACTGAAGCTTTCTTT.

The chain links TRBV7-8 to TRBJ1-2; 9 bases match TRBD1. Per germline, CDR1 SGHVS and CDR2 FQNEAQ. The CDR3 length is 17 residues. After removal of 5 bases from V and 7 bases from J, the junction contained 17 bases not matched to a gene. In DNA form, the CDR3 reads TGTGCCAGCAGCCCGCCCCCCGGTGTACAGGGGGCAGGTGGCTACACCTTC. It yields the protein CASSPPPGVQGAGGYTF. The full variable domain, completed using reference TRBV7-8 and TRBJ1-2, is GAGVSQSPRYKVAKRGQDVALRCDPISGHVSLFWYQQALGQGPEFLTYFQNEAQLDKSGLPSDRFFAERPEGSVSTLKIQRTQQEDSAVYLCASSPPPGVQGAGGYTFGSGTRLTVV.

The rearrangement links TRBV6-5 to TRBJ2-7, with 8 bases matching TRBD1. The junction had 6 bases not matched to a gene; V was cut back by 9 bases and J by 5 bases. The CDR3 is 12 residues long. CDR1 and CDR2 (germline): MNHEY, SVGAGI. The chain's CDR3 is CASTPGGHEQYF. In nucleotides, the CDR3 is TGTGCCAGTACCCCAGGGGGCCACGAGCAGTACTTC.

The chain employs TRBV27 and TRBJ2-2, with 7 bases that match TRBD1. Germline loops: CDR1 MNHEY, CDR2 SMNVEV (reference sequence). Trimming at V came to 6 bases and at J to 2 bases, leaving 9 bases not matched to a gene. The CDR3 spans 16 residues. DNA for the CDR3: TGTGCCAGCAGGAAGGGACAGAGATTCAACACCGGGGAGCTGTTTTTT. Protein product: CASRKGQRFNTGELFF.

This clone was seen only once. The chain has TRBV10-3 and TRBJ1-5; TRBD1 is a possible D gene (5 bases). The length of the CDR3 is 16 residues. V gave up 0 bases and J gave up 2 bases, with 11 bases separating them. Germline-derived CDR1 and CDR2 are ENHRY and SYGVKD. CDR3 amino acids: CAISESTPGGNQPQHF. CDR3 nucleotides: TGTGCCATCAGTGAGTCGACCCCGGGGGGCAATCAGCCCCAGCATTTT.

The chain uses TRBV5-4 and TRBJ1-2, with D uncertain. This CDR3 has 12 residues. Germline assignment: CDR1 SGHNT and CDR2 YYREEE (reference sequence). Trimming took 5 bases from V and 4 from J, leaving 9 bases between them. CDR3 DNA sequence: TGTGCCAGCAGGGAGGGAACCTATGGCTACACCTTC. Translating it yields CASREGTYGYTF. Drawing the rest from reference TRBV5-4 and TRBJ1-2, the complete variable domain is ETGVTQSPTHLIKTRGQQVTLRCSSQSGHNTVSWYQQALGQGPQFIFQYYREEENGRGNFPPRFSGLQFPNYSSELNVNALELDDSALYLCASREGTYGYTFGSGTRLTVV.

V and J are TRBV29-1 and TRBJ1-2; 7 bases are a match to TRBD1. V dropped 5 bases and J dropped 8; count of bases not matched to a gene: 8. CDR1 and CDR2 from the germline V gene are SQVTM and ANQGSEA. This CDR3 contains 12 residues. Here the CDR3 DNA reads TGCAGCGTTCTCGACAGGGAGGAAGGCTACACCTTC. It codes for CSVLDREEGYTF.

This rearrangement joins TRBV11-2 to TRBJ1-1, with D possibly TRBD1 on 6 matching bases. Germline CDR1 reads SGHAT; CDR2 reads FQNNGV. Trimming pared 5 bases from V and 6 bases from J, leaving 10 bases between. CDR3 length equals 12 residues. CDR3 DNA: TGTGCCAGCAGCCCACAGGGCCCTGAAGCTTTCTTT. Amino acids: CASSPQGPEAFF.